The 23 T cell receptor beta chains in this list originate from one sample, sequenced in a study of blood T cell repertoires in COVID-19. Generated by immunoSEQ multiplex PCR, the TCRdb table keeps only in-frame clones and is missing some. The sample lists 35,000 to 45,000 clones; 80% to 90% were seen once. The sequencing sample was made of peripheral blood. The receptors here all came from a human donor in a cohort sampled during active COVID-19.

The chain recombines TRBV5-6 with TRBJ2-1; D is perhaps TRBD1 (5 bases). CDR1 and CDR2 (germline): SGHDT, YYEEEE. Trimming shortened V by 4 bases and J by 4 bases, and 12 bases separated the two germline ends. This CDR3 has 14 amino acids. As DNA, the CDR3 is TGTGCCAGCAGCCCCCAAGGGGCATACAATGAGCAGTTCTTC. This sequence encodes CASSPQGAYNEQFF.

The chain combines TRBV4-3 with TRBJ1-4; D may be TRBD1 (6 bases). V lost 4 bases and J 2 bases, leaving 8 bases between the germline ends. The germline V gene has CDR1 LGHNA and CDR2 YSLEER. This CDR3 comprises 14 residues. For the CDR3, the DNA is TGCGCCAGCAGCCGAGACAGGACTAATGAAAAACTGTTTTTT. Protein product: CASSRDRTNEKLFF.

The chain has TRBV6-5 and TRBJ2-7; D ambiguous. The CDR3 is made up of 13 amino acids. CDR1 and CDR2 from the germline V gene are MNHEY and SVGAGI. V lost 2 bases to trimming and J lost 2 bases, with 7 bases between them. The CDR3 bases are TGTGCCAGCAGTTACGGCCAGACCTACGAGCAGTACTTC. Its translation: CASSYGQTYEQYF.

J is TRBJ2-2 and V is TRBV7-2; TRBD2 matches at 13 bases. V trimming: 7 bases; J trimming: 5 bases; junction bases outside the gene matches: 7. The CDR3 has 16 residues. Germline V lookup: CDR1 SGHTA, CDR2 FQGNSA. The CDR3 sequence is CASIPVGLAGTGELFF. Written as DNA, the CDR3 is TGTGCCAGCATACCGGTGGGACTAGCGGGAACCGGGGAGCTGTTTTTT.

The rearrangement uses TRBV19 and TRBJ1-1; TRBD1 aligns across 11 bases. The CDR3 length is 15 residues. CDR1 and CDR2 (germline): LNHDA, SQIVND (reference sequence). V shed 4 bases and J 4 bases; nucleotides not matched to a gene: 5. The CDR3 spells CASSTQGTGGTEAFF. CDR3 bases: TGTGCCAGTAGTACCCAAGGGACAGGGGGCACTGAAGCTTTCTTT. The variable domain in full, completed from reference TRBV19 and TRBJ1-1, reads DGGITQSPKYLFRKEGQNVTLSCEQNLNHDAMYWYRQDPGQGLRLIYYSQIVNDFQKGDIAEGYSVSREKKESFPLTVTSAQKNPTAFYLCASSTQGTGGTEAFFGQGTRLTVV.

V gene TRBV10-2 combines with J gene TRBJ1-6; D uncertain. This CDR3 spans 15 amino acids. Germline V gene lookup returns CDR1 WSHSY and CDR2 SAAADI. Trimming left V 4 bases short and J 4 bases short, with 11 bases between. The CDR3 is CASSVSDNYNSPLHF. The CDR3 DNA sequence: TGCGCCAGCAGTGTATCAGACAATTATAATTCACCCCTCCACTTT.

The sample holds one count of this clone. The chain uses TRBV19 and TRBJ1-2; 10 bases fit TRBD1. CDR1 is LNHDA, CDR2 SQIVND, per germline (reference sequence). V gave up 5 bases and J gave up 5 bases; unmatched junction bases: 2. CDR3 length: 13 amino acids. CDR3 region: CASSPGQGYGYTF. CDR3 DNA sequence: TGTGCCAGTAGTCCGGGACAGGGGTATGGCTACACCTTC. Drawing the rest from reference TRBV19 and TRBJ1-2, the complete variable domain is DGGITQSPKYLFRKEGQNVTLSCEQNLNHDAMYWYRQDPGQGLRLIYYSQIVNDFQKGDIAEGYSVSREKKESFPLTVTSAQKNPTAFYLCASSPGQGYGYTFGSGTRLTVV.

J is TRBJ2-5 and V is TRBV7-2; unclear D gene. The V gene lost 5 bases and the J gene lost 1 base, with 11 bases spanning the gap. Germline loops: CDR1 SGHTA, CDR2 FQGNSA. This CDR3 has 14 amino acids. CDR3 loop: CASSPPGPQETQYF. DNA of the CDR3: TGTGCCAGCAGCCCACCGGGTCCCCAAGAGACCCAGTACTTC. Full variable domain (rest looked up from reference TRBV7-2 and TRBJ2-5): GAGVSQSPSNKVTEKGKDVELRCDPISGHTALYWYRQSLGQGLEFLIYFQGNSAPDKSGLPSDRFSAERTGGSVSTLTIQRTQQEDSAVYLCASSPPGPQETQYFGPGTRLLVL.

This chain connects TRBV7-8 to TRBJ2-7, with 10 bases matching TRBD2. CDR1 SGHVS and CDR2 FQNEAQ come from the germline V gene. The CDR3 is made up of 17 amino acids. The V gene end was trimmed by 2 bases and the J gene end by 0 bases; junction bases not matched to a gene: 7. The CDR3 nucleotides are TGTGCCAGCAGCTTAAGAGTGGCTAGCGGGAGCTCCTACGAGCAGTACTTC. This codes for CASSLRVASGSSYEQYF.

The chain couples TRBV5-6 to TRBJ1-6, with 8 bases aligning to TRBD1. This CDR3 spans 16 amino acids. Germline V gives CDR1 SGHDT, CDR2 YYEEEE. V trimming: 1 base; J trimming: 9 bases; junction bases outside the gene matches: 9. CDR3 protein: CASSLSGQGASSPLHF. DNA of the CDR3: TGTGCCAGCAGCTTGAGTGGACAGGGCGCTTCTTCACCCCTCCACTTT.

In DNA form, the CDR3 reads TGCGCCAGCAGCCCCGGACAGTCTGCAACTAATGAAAAACTGTTTTTT. Its translation: CASSPGQSATNEKLFF. This chain connects TRBV5-1 to TRBJ1-4; perhaps TRBD1 as D (6 bases). V was cut by 4 bases and J by 0 bases, with 13 bases left in between. The CDR3 length is 16 residues. The germline V gene has CDR1 SGHRS and CDR2 YFSETQ. Full variable domain (rest looked up from reference TRBV5-1 and TRBJ1-4): KAGVTQTPRYLIKTRGQQVTLSCSPISGHRSVSWYQQTPGQGLQFLFEYFSETQRNKGNFPGRFSGRQFSNSRSEMNVSTLELGDSALYLCASSPGQSATNEKLFFGSGTQLSVL.

This clone was seen only once. This CDR3 reads CAWSVGGTYLYNEQFF. CDR3 DNA: TGTGCCTGGAGTGTAGGAGGGACTTACCTTTACAATGAGCAGTTCTTC. The rearrangement joins TRBV30 to TRBJ2-1; maybe TRBD2 (6 bases). The CDR3 extends over 16 amino acids. The V gene's germline CDR1 is GTSNPN and CDR2 SVGIG (reference sequence). V was trimmed by 0 bases and J by 4 bases, leaving 16 bases between them.

The chain carries TRBV19 and TRBJ1-2; D is ambiguous. The germline gives CDR1 LNHDA, CDR2 SQIVND (reference sequence). The CDR3 sequence is 13 residues long. The V end was cut by 3 bases, the J end by 3 bases, with 8 bases between. DNA of the CDR3: TGTGCCAGTAGTATGGAGTCCTACTATGGCTACACCTTC. Its protein product is CASSMESYYGYTF.

This rearrangement joins TRBV11-2 to TRBJ2-3; TRBD2 matches at 7 bases. CDR1 and CDR2 (germline): SGHAT, FQNNGV. The CDR3 has 15 amino acids. V lost 4 bases to trimming and J lost 5 bases; unmatched junction nucleotides: 9. The CDR3 sequence: CASSSLGRGVDTQYF. CDR3 nucleotides: TGTGCCAGCAGCTCATTGGGGAGGGGCGTAGATACGCAGTATTTT.

The chain joins TRBV19 to TRBJ1-2; no firm D call. Germline-derived CDR1 and CDR2 are LNHDA and SQIVND (reference sequence). This CDR3 comprises 17 residues. Trimming stripped 3 bases from V and 0 bases from J, with 17 bases between. CDR3 nucleotides: TGTGCCAGTAGTATGAGGATGGGAGGCCCCGCTAACTATGGCTACACCTTC. Translated, it gives CASSMRMGGPANYGYTF.

The chain recombines TRBV2 with TRBJ1-4; D is possibly TRBD1 (5 bases). V was trimmed by 4 bases and J by 7 bases, leaving 10 bases between them. The CDR3 runs to 13 residues. Germline CDR1 is SNHLY and CDR2 is FYNNEI. The CDR3 DNA is TGTGCCAGCAGTGGGGCGGGGGGTGAAAAACTGTTTTTT. It translates to CASSGAGGEKLFF. Filled out from reference TRBV2 and TRBJ1-4, the complete variable domain reads EPEVTQTPSHQVTQMGQEVILRCVPISNHLYFYWYRQILGQKVEFLVSFYNNEISEKSEIFDDQFSVERPDGSNFTLKIRSTKLEDSAMYFCASSGAGGEKLFFGSGTQLSVL.

The V gene is TRBV6-5, the J gene TRBJ2-1, with TRBD1 matching over 10 bases. Germline CDR1 MNHEY, CDR2 SVGAGI. This CDR3 contains 14 residues. After removal of 4 bases from V and 9 bases from J, the junction contained 6 bases not matched to a gene. The CDR3 nucleotides read TGTGCCAGCAGTTTCACGACAGGGGGCAGTGAGCAGTTCTTC. It translates to CASSFTTGGSEQFF.

This clone was picked up a small number of times. V and J are TRBV4-1 and TRBJ2-2; 7 positions agree with TRBD1. CDR1 and CDR2 (germline): MGHRA, YSYEKL. The CDR3 has 16 amino acids. After removal of 4 bases from V and 7 bases from J, the junction contained 12 bases not matched to a gene. CDR3 loop: CASSPSTGAQNGELFF. CDR3 sequence (DNA): TGCGCCAGCAGCCCGTCTACAGGGGCACAAAACGGGGAGCTGTTTTTT.

This chain uses TRBV5-1 with TRBJ2-7, with 7 bases lining up with TRBD2. V dropped 0 bases and J dropped 1; count of bases not matched to a gene: 4. The CDR3 covers 15 residues. Germline assignment: CDR1 SGHRS and CDR2 YFSETQ. CDR3 coding DNA: TGCGCCAGCAGCTTGGGGGGCGGGAGTTCCTACGAGCAGTACTTC. Translation: CASSLGGGSSYEQYF.

This rearrangement joins TRBV30 to TRBJ2-5, with 14 bases aligning to TRBD2. V was clipped by 2 bases and J by 2 bases; unmatched bases: 4. Per the germline V gene, CDR1 is GTSNPN and CDR2 is SVGIG (reference sequence). This CDR3 is built from 16 residues. The CDR3 spells CAWSKGTSGGQETQYF. CDR3 sequence (DNA): TGTGCCTGGAGTAAGGGGACTAGCGGGGGACAAGAGACCCAGTACTTC.

The V call is TRBV15, the J call TRBJ2-1; D possibly corresponds to TRBD1 (5 bases). From germline, CDR1 is LNHNV and CDR2 YYDKDF (reference sequence). This CDR3 contains 13 residues. V lost 3 bases and J lost 3, with 6 bases in between. The DNA for the CDR3 is TGTGCCACCAGCAGGGACAACTACAATGAGCAGTTCTTC. Its protein product is CATSRDNYNEQFF.

The genes are TRBV7-3 and TRBJ2-3, with 11 bases aligning to TRBD2. There are 16 residues in the CDR3. V was pared by 2 bases and J by 5 bases, with 6 bases of the junction left unmatched. Germline V lookup: CDR1 SGHTA, CDR2 FQGTGA. The CDR3 sequence is CASSLLAGGGKDTQYF. CDR3 sequence (DNA): TGTGCCAGCAGCTTACTAGCGGGAGGCGGGAAAGATACGCAGTATTTT. Looking up the rest from reference TRBV7-3 and TRBJ2-3 gives the full variable domain: GAGVSQTPSNKVTEKGKYVELRCDPISGHTALYWYRQSLGQGPEFLIYFQGTGAADDSGLPNDRFFAVRPEGSVSTLKIQRTERGDSAVYLCASSLLAGGGKDTQYFGPGTRLTVL.

The table lists this clone with a few counts. V and J are TRBV6-1 and TRBJ1-2, with TRBD1 matching 8 bases. This CDR3 region has 16 residues. Germline-derived CDR1 and CDR2 are MNHNS and SASEGT. The ends lost 4 bases at V and 5 bases at J; junction bases unmatched: 12. The CDR3 reads CASSAGQAAAEYGYTF. CDR3 coding DNA: TGTGCCAGCAGTGCGGGACAGGCCGCAGCCGAATATGGCTACACCTTC.